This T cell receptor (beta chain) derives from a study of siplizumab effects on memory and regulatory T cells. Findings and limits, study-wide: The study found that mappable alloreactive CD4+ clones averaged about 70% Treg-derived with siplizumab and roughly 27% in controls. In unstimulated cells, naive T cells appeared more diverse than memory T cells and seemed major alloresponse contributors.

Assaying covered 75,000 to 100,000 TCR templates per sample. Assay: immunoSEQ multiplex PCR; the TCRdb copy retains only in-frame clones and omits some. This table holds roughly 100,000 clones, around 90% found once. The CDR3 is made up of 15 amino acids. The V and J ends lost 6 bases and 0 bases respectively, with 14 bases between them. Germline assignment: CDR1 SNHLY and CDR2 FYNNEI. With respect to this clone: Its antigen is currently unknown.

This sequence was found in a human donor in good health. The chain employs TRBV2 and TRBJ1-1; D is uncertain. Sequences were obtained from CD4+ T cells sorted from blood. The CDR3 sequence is CASREDGYMNTEAFF. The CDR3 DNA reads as TGTGCCAGCAGGGAGGACGGCTATATGAACACTGAAGCTTTCTTT.